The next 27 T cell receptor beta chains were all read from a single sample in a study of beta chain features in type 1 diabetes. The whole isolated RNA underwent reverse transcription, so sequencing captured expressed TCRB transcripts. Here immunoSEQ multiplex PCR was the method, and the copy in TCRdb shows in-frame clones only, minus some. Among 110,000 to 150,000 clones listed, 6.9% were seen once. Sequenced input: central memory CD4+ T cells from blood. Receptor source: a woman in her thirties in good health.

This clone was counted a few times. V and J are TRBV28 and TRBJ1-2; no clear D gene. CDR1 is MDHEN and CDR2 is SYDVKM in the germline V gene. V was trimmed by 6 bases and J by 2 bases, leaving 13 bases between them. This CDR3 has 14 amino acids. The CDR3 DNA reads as TGTGCCAGCAGCCAGGCTTCTGCGAACTATGGCTACACCTTC. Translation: CASSQASANYGYTF.

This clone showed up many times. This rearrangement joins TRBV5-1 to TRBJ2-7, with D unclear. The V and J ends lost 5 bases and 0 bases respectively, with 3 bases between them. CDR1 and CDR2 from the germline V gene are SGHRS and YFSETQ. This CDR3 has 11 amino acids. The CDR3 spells CASSSSYEQYF. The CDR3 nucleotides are TGCGCCAGCAGTAGCTCCTACGAGCAGTACTTC. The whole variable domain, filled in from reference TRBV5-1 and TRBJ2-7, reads KAGVTQTPRYLIKTRGQQVTLSCSPISGHRSVSWYQQTPGQGLQFLFEYFSETQRNKGNFPGRFSGRQFSNSRSEMNVSTLELGDSALYLCASSSSYEQYFGPGTRLTVT.

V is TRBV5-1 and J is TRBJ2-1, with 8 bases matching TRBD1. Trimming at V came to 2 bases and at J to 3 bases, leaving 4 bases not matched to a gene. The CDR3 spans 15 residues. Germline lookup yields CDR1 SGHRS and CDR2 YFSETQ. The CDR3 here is CASSFNGQGYNEQFF. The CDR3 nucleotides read TGCGCCAGCAGCTTCAATGGACAGGGCTACAATGAGCAGTTCTTC.

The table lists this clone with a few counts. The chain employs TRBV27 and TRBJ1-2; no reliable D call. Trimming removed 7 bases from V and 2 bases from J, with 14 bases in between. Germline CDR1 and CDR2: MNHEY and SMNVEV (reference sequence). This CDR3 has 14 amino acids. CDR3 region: CASKYTTGNYGYTF. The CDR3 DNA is TGTGCCAGCAAGTACACCACGGGGAACTATGGCTACACCTTC.

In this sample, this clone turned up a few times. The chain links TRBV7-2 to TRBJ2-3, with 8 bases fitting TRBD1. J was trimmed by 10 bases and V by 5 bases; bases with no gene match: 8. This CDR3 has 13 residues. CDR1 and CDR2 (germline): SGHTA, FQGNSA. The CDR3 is CASSASRGLAQYF. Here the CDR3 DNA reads TGTGCCAGCAGCGCCAGCAGGGGGCTTGCGCAGTATTTT.

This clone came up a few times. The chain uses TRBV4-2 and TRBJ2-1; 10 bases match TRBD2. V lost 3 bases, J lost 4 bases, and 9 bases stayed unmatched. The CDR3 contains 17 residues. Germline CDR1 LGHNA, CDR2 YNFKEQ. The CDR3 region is CASSHLAGEHAYNEQFF. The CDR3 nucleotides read TGTGCCAGCAGCCACCTAGCGGGGGAACATGCTTACAATGAGCAGTTCTTC.

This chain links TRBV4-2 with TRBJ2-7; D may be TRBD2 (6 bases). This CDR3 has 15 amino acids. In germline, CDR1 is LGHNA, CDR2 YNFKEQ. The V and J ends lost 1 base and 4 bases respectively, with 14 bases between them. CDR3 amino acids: CASSQGTGVWYEQYF. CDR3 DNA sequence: TGTGCCAGCAGCCAAGGTACGGGAGTCTGGTACGAGCAGTACTTC.

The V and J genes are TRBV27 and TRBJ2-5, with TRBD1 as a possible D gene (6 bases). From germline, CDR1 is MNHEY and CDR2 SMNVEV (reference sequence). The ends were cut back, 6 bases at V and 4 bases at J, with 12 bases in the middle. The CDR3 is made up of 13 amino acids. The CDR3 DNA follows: TGTGCCAGCAGAGTGACAGGAGGAGAGACCCAGTACTTC. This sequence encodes CASRVTGGETQYF.

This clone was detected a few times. CDR3 coding DNA: TGTGCCAGCAGCGTAGGGGACAGGGCCCGCGTGGGGGAGCTGTTTTTT. This codes for CASSVGDRARVGELFF. The chain carries TRBV9 and TRBJ2-2; 9 bases align to TRBD1. The CDR3 totals 16 residues. J gave up 8 bases and V 0 bases, and 8 bases lay outside the gene matches. Per the germline V gene, CDR1 is SGDLS and CDR2 is YYNGEE. The full variable domain, rest sourced from reference TRBV9 and TRBJ2-2, is DSGVTQTPKHLITATGQRVTLRCSPRSGDLSVYWYQQSLDQGLQFLIQYYNGEERAKGNILERFSAQQFPDLHSELNLSSLELGDSALYFCASSVGDRARVGELFFGEGSRLTVL.

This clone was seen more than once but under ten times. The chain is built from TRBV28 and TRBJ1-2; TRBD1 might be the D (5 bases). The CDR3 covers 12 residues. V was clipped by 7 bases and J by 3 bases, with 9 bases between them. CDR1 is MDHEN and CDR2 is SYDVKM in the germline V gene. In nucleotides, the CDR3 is TGTGCCAGCACCTGGGGCGACTATGGCTACACCTTC. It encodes CASTWGDYGYTF.

CDR3 DNA sequence: TGTGCCAGCAGCGCCCGGGACAGGGGTAACTATGGCTACACCTTC. Translation: CASSARDRGNYGYTF. The chain links TRBV11-2 to TRBJ1-2; 10 nucleotides line up with TRBD1. The CDR3 contains 15 residues. The J segment lost 1 base and the V segment lost 5 bases, leaving 4 bases of the junction unmatched. Germline CDR1 reads SGHAT; CDR2 reads FQNNGV.

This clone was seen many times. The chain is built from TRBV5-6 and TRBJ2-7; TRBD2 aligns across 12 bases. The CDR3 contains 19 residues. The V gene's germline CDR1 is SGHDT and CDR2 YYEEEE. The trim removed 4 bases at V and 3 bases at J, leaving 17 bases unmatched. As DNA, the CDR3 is TGTGCCAGCAGCCCCACTAGCGGGAGGACCATAAGAACTAGCTACGAGCAGTACTTC. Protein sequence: CASSPTSGRTIRTSYEQYF.

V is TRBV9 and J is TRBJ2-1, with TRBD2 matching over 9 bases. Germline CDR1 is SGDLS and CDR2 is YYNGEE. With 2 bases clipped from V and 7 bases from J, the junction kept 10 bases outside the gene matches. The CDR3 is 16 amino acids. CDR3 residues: CASSVGVAGVLNEQFF. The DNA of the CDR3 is TGTGCCAGCAGCGTCGGGGTAGCGGGAGTCTTAAATGAGCAGTTCTTC.

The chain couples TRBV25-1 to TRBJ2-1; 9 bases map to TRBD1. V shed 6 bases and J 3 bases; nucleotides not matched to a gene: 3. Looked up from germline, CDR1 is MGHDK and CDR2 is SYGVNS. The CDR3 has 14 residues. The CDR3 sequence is CASSDRGSYNEQFF. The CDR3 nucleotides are TGTGCCAGCAGCGACAGGGGGAGCTACAATGAGCAGTTCTTC.

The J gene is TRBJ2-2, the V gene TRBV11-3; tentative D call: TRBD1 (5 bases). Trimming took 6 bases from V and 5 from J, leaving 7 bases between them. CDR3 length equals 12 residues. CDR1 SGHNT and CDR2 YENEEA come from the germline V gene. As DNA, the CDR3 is TGTGCCAGCAGGCAGGGAACCGGGGAGCTGTTTTTT. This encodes CASRQGTGELFF.

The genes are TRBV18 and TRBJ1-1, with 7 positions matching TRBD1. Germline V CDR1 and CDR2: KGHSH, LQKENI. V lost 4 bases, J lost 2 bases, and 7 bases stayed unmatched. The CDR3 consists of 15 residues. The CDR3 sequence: CASSRAGTANTEAFF. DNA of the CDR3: TGTGCCAGCTCACGGGCCGGGACAGCAAACACTGAAGCTTTCTTT.

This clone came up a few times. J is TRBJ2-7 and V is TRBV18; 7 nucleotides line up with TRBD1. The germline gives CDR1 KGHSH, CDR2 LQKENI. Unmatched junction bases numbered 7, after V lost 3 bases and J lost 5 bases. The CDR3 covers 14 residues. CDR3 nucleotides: TGTGCCAGCTCACCCCAGACAGGGTCCCACGAGCAGTACTTC. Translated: CASSPQTGSHEQYF.

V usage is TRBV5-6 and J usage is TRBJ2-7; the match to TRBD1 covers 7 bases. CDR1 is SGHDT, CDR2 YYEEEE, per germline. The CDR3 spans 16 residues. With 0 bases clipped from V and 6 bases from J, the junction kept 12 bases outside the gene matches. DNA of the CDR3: TGTGCCAGCAGCTTGGGGTTTAAAGACAGGGTTGCCGAGCAGTACTTC. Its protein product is CASSLGFKDRVAEQYF.

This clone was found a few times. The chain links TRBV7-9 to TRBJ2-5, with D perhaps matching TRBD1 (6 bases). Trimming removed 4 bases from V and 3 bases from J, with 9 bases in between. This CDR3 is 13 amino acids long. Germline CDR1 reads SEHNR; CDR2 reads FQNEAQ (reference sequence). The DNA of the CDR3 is TGTGCCAGCAGCTCCACAGGGAAAGAGACCCAGTACTTC. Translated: CASSSTGKETQYF.

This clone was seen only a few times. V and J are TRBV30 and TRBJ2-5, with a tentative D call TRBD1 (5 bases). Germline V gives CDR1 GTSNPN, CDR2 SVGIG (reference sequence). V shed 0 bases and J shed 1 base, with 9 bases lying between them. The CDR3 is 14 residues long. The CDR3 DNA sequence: TGTGCCTGGAGTGTAGGCAGGGCCCAAGAGACCCAGTACTTC. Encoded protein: CAWSVGRAQETQYF.

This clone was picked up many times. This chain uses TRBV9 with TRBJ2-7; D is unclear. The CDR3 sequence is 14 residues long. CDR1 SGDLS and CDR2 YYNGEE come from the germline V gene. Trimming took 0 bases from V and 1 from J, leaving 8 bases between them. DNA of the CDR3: TGTGCCAGCAGCGTAGATCCAGGTTCCTACGAGCAGTACTTC. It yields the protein CASSVDPGSYEQYF.

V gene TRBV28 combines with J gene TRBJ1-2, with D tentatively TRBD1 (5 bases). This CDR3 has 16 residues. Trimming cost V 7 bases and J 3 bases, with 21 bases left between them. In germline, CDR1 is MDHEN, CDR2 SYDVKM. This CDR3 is CASNLSGGGWDYGYTF. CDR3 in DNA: TGTGCCAGCAACTTGAGCGGGGGGGGTTGGGACTATGGCTACACCTTC.

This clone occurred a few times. The DNA of the CDR3 is TGTGCCAGCAGCTTCCGTACTAGCGGAGGCAATGAGCAGTTCTTC. Translating gives CASSFRTSGGNEQFF. The chain has TRBV5-4 and TRBJ2-1, with 8 bases matching TRBD2. Germline values: CDR1 SGHNT, CDR2 YYREEE (reference sequence). The CDR3 consists of 15 residues. After removal of 2 bases from V and 6 bases from J, the junction contained 7 bases not matched to a gene.

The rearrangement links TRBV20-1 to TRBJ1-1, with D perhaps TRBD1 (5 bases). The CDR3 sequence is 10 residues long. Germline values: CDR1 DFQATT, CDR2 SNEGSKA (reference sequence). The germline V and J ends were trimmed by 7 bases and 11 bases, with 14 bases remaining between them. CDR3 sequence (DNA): TGCAGTGGCAGAGAGGAGGGGGCTTTCTTT. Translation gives CSGREEGAFF.

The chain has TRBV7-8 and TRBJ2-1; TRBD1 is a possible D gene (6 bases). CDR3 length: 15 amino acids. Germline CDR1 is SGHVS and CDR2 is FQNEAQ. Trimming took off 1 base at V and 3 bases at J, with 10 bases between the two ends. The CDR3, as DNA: TGTGCCAGCAGCTTAGAAGGACAGATCTACAATGAGCAGTTCTTC. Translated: CASSLEGQIYNEQFF.

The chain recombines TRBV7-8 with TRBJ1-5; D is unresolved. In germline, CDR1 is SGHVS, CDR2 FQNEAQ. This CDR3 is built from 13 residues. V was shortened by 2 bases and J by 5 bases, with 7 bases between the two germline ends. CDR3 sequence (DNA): TGTGCCAGCAGCTTATTCCCCGATCAGCCCCAGCATTTT. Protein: CASSLFPDQPQHF.

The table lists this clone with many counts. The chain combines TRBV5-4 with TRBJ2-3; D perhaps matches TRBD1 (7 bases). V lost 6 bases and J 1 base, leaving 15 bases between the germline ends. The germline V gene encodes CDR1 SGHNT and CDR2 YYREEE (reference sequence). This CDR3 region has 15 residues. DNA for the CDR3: TGTGCCAGCACCTCAGGGGGGATTGGCACAGATACGCAGTATTTT. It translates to CASTSGGIGTDTQYF.